This T cell receptor beta chain was sequenced during a study of tumor and adjacent non-tumor tissue in lung cancer (dated by TCRdb to 2016 to 2018). Turning to the overall study: The cohort included more than nine adenocarcinoma, a couple of squamous cell carcinoma and 1 small cell lung cancer patients. Among the 15 or so patients, ages ranged from roughly 30 to 85 years, some ten were men and 5 were women, and disease was TNM stage I to III. Sequencing generated a total of 125,075,908 productive TCRbeta reads, averaging around 4.2 million reads per sample. The study compared bulk TCRbeta repertoires from lung tumor tissue and matched distant non-tumor lung tissue of under 16 lung cancer patients. Over 25 paired specimens, one tumor and one normal lung sample per patient, were profiled by TCRbeta CDR3 sequencing. Summary of the overall study and its limitations: Younger patients had significantly higher TCR diversity, and higher tumor TCR diversity was associated with shorter overall and disease-free survival. The sequencing platform is not named in the methods, and unique molecular identifiers are not mentioned. Only approximately 14 patients were included in the cohort, and the need for larger samples and more detailed clinical data was noted by the authors. A significantly larger cumulative share of the repertoire was made up by the top 100 clones in normal lung than in tumor tissue. Peripheral blood was not sequenced, so blood TCRbeta repertoires were not examined in the lung cancer patients of the study. Tumor tissue showed significantly greater TCR diversity (inverse Simpson) than normal lung tissue (roughly 390 vs 170, P = 0.0075, Mann-Whitney U test).

Cut back by 5 bases and 2 bases, the V and J ends lie 20 bases apart. CDR1 SGHTA and CDR2 FQGTGA were looked up in the germline V gene. From the cysteine through the phenylalanine, the CDR3 covers 17 amino acids. The retained sequence is limited to the CDR3, 51 bases, with the frame set at the first base. RNA was extracted from bulk unsorted tissue and checked for quality with a NanoDrop ND-1000 and an Agilent 2100. Distant non-tumor tissue taken more than 3 cm from the tumor edge was used as the normal lung sample. Donors were newly diagnosed lung cancer patients admitted for thoracic surgery in China between August and November 2014, without prior chemotherapy. Patients who had received previous radiotherapy or chemotherapy, or who had another concurrent cancer, were excluded from the study. Pieces of surgical tissue measuring roughly 1-2.3 cm3 were kept in RNAlater solution and stored at -80 degrees C until use.

This clonotype showed up just a few times. Its antigen is unknown. No base quality values were provided; no much bigger clone lies one nucleotide off. The library was built by means of multiplex PCR. This sample was sequenced with an Illumina HiSeq 2500. TCRbeta libraries were constructed through three rounds of nested PCR with primers (Table S4) according to protocols adapted from ARM-PCR. PCR products of 200-500 bp were gel-excised and purified with the QIAquick gel extraction kit before sequencing. Regarding the original processing steps: Trimmomatic was used to clean the reads, FLASH merged the cleaned reads into complete CDR3 sequences, and MiTCR assigned the sequences to V(D)J germline segments. Clonal diversity was computed as the inverse Simpson's index with VDJtools. In-frame sequences lacking a premature stop codon were counted as productive reads. TCRdb reran the public reads through fastp at Q25 and MiXCR, keeping productive beta chains. A single entry per CDR3 protein holds the most common genes and DNA from its merged rows. These V and J calls are TCRdb output, not the study's own analysis. This sample has approximately 110,000 distinct CDR3 sequences in its table, and 50% to 70% of those were observed once. The ten largest clones capture about 20% of the sample.

The receptor chain draws on TRBV7-3 and TRBJ2-3; the D gene cannot be resolved beyond TRBD1 or TRBD2, each matching 5 bases. The receptor's source is a man in his 60s with non-small cell lung cancer. The sample comprised distant non-tumor lung tissue. Here is the DNA: TGTGCCAGCAGCCCAAGAGGGACCCTGGACCCCACAGATACGCAGTATTTT. Its translation reads: CASSPRGTLDPTDTQYF. Outside the CDR3, residues come from the reference TRBV7-3 and TRBJ2-3 proteins, so the full variable domain is: GAGVSQTPSNKVTEKGKYVELRCDPISGHTALYWYRQSLGQGPEFLIYFQGTGAADDSGLPNDRFFAVRPEGSVSTLKIQRTERGDSAVYLCASSPRGTLDPTDTQYFGPGTRLTVL.